Sequencing of this T cell receptor beta chain was carried out in a study of identical twins. V lost 4 bases and J 3 bases, leaving 12 bases between the germline ends. The CDR3 totals 14 residues. The germline V gene has CDR1 LGHDT and CDR2 YNNKEL (reference sequence). In the case of this clonotype: The target antigen is unknown.

Points from the study as a whole: Abundant beta clonotypes from cord blood had fewer insertions, unlike memory repertoires, which showed none.

Using its own MiXCR run on the 5' RACE reads, TCRdb lists one record per CDR3 protein. This table holds 400,000 to 650,000 distinct CDR3 sequences, around 20% found once. These same records also appear under a second study, on T cells expressing NK-cell markers. According to that study: Sorting was restricted to alpha-beta TCR T cells by an anti-gamma-delta TCR antibody in several experiments. In several donors, dominant clonotypes made up about 28.3-60.1% of CD3+CD56-NKG2C+ cells.

Sequenced sample: CD4+ T cells sorted from blood. The chain combines TRBV3-1 with TRBJ1-1; a weak D match, TRBD1 (6 bases). The sequence came from a woman between 18 and 29 years old in good health. Here the CDR3 DNA reads TGTGCCAGCAGCCGACGACAGGTTTACACTGAAGCTTTCTTT. The encoded protein is CASSRRQVYTEAFF.